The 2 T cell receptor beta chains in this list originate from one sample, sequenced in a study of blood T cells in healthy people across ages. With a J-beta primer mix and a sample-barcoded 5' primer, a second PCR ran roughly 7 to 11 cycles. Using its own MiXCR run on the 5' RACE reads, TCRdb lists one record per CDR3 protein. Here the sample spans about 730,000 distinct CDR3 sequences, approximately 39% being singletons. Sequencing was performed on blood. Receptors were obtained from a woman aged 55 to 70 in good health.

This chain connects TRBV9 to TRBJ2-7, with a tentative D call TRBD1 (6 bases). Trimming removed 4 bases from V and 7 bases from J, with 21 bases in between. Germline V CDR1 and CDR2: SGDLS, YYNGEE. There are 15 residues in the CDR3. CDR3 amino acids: CASSQGQRSYNEQYF. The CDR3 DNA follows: TGTGCCAGCAGCCAAGGACAGAGGTCCTACAATGAGCAGTACTTC. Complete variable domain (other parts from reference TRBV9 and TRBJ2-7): DSGVTQTPKHLITATGQRVTLRCSPRSGDLSVYWYQQSLDQGLQFLIQYYNGEERAKGNILERFSAQQFPDLHSELNLSSLELGDSALYFCASSQGQRSYNEQYFGPGTRLTVT.

In DNA form, the CDR3 reads TGTGCCAGCAGCTTGGACAGGGGGTCTGGTGAGGAGTACTTC. Translating it yields CASSLDRGSGEEYF. The V call is TRBV7-7, the J call TRBJ2-7; TRBD1 matches at 10 bases. The junction had 10 bases not matched to a gene; V was cut back by 3 bases and J by 11 bases. Looked up from germline, CDR1 is SSHAT and CDR2 is FNYEAQ (reference sequence). The CDR3 length is 14 residues.